These T cell receptor beta chains were read from a single sample in a study of T-cell reconstitution after alpha-beta-depleted transplantation in children. TCRdb redid the calling of the PCR reads with MiXCR, one entry per CDR3 protein. The data hold hundreds of thousands of distinct CDR3 sequences, with approximately 29% observed a single time. This specimen consisted of PBMCs from the stem cell graft donor, obtained from the stem cell graft. The origin of the receptors is a human donor who donated a stem cell graft to a child with aplastic anemia. Each CDR3 is given with its conserved first and last residue. Fields, in order: clone size, V gene, J gene, D gene, CDR3 protein, CDR3 DNA. A D gene is named only where the DNA matches it firmly. The size of a clone is reported for some rows only, either as once, few or many, or as a class for expanded clones.

NA	TRBV24-1	TRBJ1-5	NA	CATSDSSYSNQPQHF	TGTGCCACCAGTGATTCGAGTTATAGCAATCAGCCCCAGCATTTT
NA	TRBV12-3/TRBV12-4	TRBJ2-6	NA	CASSIRGSGANVLTF	TGTGCCAGCAGTATCAGGGGTTCTGGGGCCAACGTCCTGACTTTC
few	TRBV20-1	TRBJ2-7	TRBD1	CSASTGASYEQYF	TGCAGTGCTAGCACAGGGGCCTCCTACGAGCAGTACTTC
few	TRBV20-1	TRBJ2-1	NA	CSASLTVYNEQFF	TGCAGTGCTTCGTTGACAGTTTACAATGAGCAGTTCTTC
NA	TRBV18	TRBJ2-7	NA	CASSPSLGTGRSYEQYF	TGTGCCAGCTCACCTTCTTTGGGTACAGGCCGTTCCTACGAGCAGTACTTC
NA	TRBV12-3/TRBV12-4	TRBJ2-3	NA	CASSPQGEGTDTQYF	TGTGCCAGCAGCCCGCAGGGGGAGGGCACAGATACGCAGTATTTT
NA	TRBV11-3	TRBJ2-3	NA	CASSLDRVDTQYF	TGTGCCAGCAGCTTAGATCGAGTAGATACGCAGTATTTT
NA	TRBV7-2	TRBJ1-1	NA	CASSFGGGTEAFF	TGTGCCAGCAGCTTTGGAGGGGGCACTGAAGCTTTCTTT
few	TRBV29-1	TRBJ1-2	NA	CSVENSHYGYTF	TGCAGCGTTGAAAACAGCCACTATGGCTACACCTTC
NA	TRBV3-1	TRBJ2-7	NA	CTSSLNPLVLAHRGYEQYF	TGTACCAGCAGTTTAAATCCGTTAGTCCTAGCGCACCGCGGTTACGAGCAGTACTTC
NA	TRBV20-1	TRBJ2-2	TRBD1	CSASVGTGDTGELFF	TGCAGTGCTAGTGTCGGGACAGGGGACACCGGGGAGCTGTTTTTT
few	TRBV7-2	TRBJ2-1	TRBD2	CASRPPGLAGAGEQFF	TGTGCCAGCAGGCCACCGGGACTAGCGGGAGCTGGTGAGCAGTTCTTC
few	TRBV10-3	TRBJ2-3	NA	CAISEGRGSAPDTQYF	TGTGCCATCAGTGAGGGAAGGGGTTCCGCCCCAGATACGCAGTATTTT
NA	TRBV5-5	TRBJ2-3	TRBD1	CASSPGQGGNTQYF	TGTGCCAGCAGCCCCGGACAGGGGGGAAATACGCAGTATTTT
few	TRBV5-1	TRBJ1-1	NA	CASRRAEMNTEAFF	TGCGCCAGCAGACGGGCAGAGATGAACACTGAAGCTTTCTTT
few	TRBV20-1	TRBJ1-5	NA	CSAARTRRNQPQHF	TGCAGTGCTGCCCGTACTCGGAGAAATCAGCCCCAGCATTTT
NA	TRBV3-1	TRBJ2-5	TRBD2	CASSQGYNPGGQETQYF	TGTGCCAGCAGCCAAGGGTATAATCCGGGAGGGCAAGAGACCCAGTACTTC
NA	TRBV12-3/TRBV12-4	TRBJ2-5	NA	CASSLNGQGQETQYF	TGTGCCAGCAGTTTAAATGGGCAGGGACAAGAGACCCAGTACTTC
few	TRBV9	TRBJ1-1	NA	CASRDPGGTEAFF	TGTGCCAGCAGAGATCCCGGAGGAACTGAAGCTTTCTTT
NA	TRBV3-1	TRBJ2-5	NA	CASSRWDQRKETQYF	TGTGCCAGCAGCCGGTGGGACCAGCGGAAAGAGACCCAGTACTTC
many	TRBV20-1	TRBJ2-1	NA	CSAGRPQGFDEQFF	TGCAGTGCTGGCCGACCACAGGGTTTTGATGAGCAGTTCTTC
few	TRBV9	TRBJ2-5	NA	CASSVQPTDQETQYF	TGTGCCAGCAGCGTGCAACCGACAGACCAAGAGACCCAGTACTTC
NA	TRBV7-9	TRBJ2-6	NA	CASSERAGANVLTF	TGTGCCAGCAGCGAAAGGGCTGGGGCCAACGTCCTGACTTTC
NA	TRBV5-1	TRBJ2-3	NA	CASSPRGDVDTQYF	TGCGCCAGCAGCCCCCGGGGAGATGTAGATACGCAGTATTTT